These 5 T cell receptor beta chains were all obtained from the same sample, sequenced in a study of CD8+ T cells in alopecia areata. As the sequencing template, cDNA was produced by extracting RNA and reverse transcribing it. TCRdb keeps only in-frame clones here, not all; method: immunoSEQ multiplex PCR. The data hold 150,000 to 200,000 clones, with 55% to 75% observed a single time. Treatment here: oral pan-JAK inhibitor, 5-10 mg twice daily. The sequencing here drew on CD4+ T cells sorted from blood, taken at week 4, from a patient treated with tofacitinib. Receptors were obtained from a human donor with alopecia areata.

This clone has just a few counts. The chain recombines TRBV28 with TRBJ1-1; possibly TRBD1 for D (6 bases). CDR1 is MDHEN and CDR2 is SYDVKM in the germline V gene. The V gene lost 4 bases and the J gene lost 4 bases, with 7 bases spanning the gap. The CDR3 is made up of 12 amino acids. The CDR3 sequence is CASSSQGTEAFF. In DNA, the CDR3 is TGTGCCAGCAGTTCACAGGGCACTGAAGCTTTCTTT.

The gene calls are TRBV15 and TRBJ2-4; the D gene is possibly TRBD2 (5 bases). Germline values: CDR1 LNHNV, CDR2 YYDKDF (reference sequence). V lost 1 base, J lost 11 bases, and 12 bases lay in between. This CDR3 has 13 residues. CDR3 DNA: TGTGCCACCAGCAGAGTTGAGGGATACGTTCAGTACTTC. Translation gives CATSRVEGYVQYF.

There are many counts of this clone. This chain links TRBV15 with TRBJ2-1; D is possibly TRBD1 (6 bases). V was cut by 3 bases and J by 5 bases, with 11 bases left in between. Looked up from germline, CDR1 is LNHNV and CDR2 is YYDKDF (reference sequence). The CDR3 contains 14 residues. The CDR3 sequence is CATSRDRLDNEQFF. The CDR3 DNA follows: TGTGCCACCAGCAGGGACAGACTTGACAATGAGCAGTTCTTC.

The chain has TRBV29-1 and TRBJ1-1, with D perhaps matching TRBD1 (6 bases). The CDR3 has 13 residues. Trimming removed 7 bases from V and 2 bases from J, with 14 bases in between. Germline V gene data show CDR1 as SQVTM and CDR2 as ANQGSEA. The CDR3: CSGTRGLNTEAFF. CDR3 nucleotides: TGCAGCGGGACCAGGGGCCTTAACACTGAAGCTTTCTTT. Full variable domain (remainder filled in from reference TRBV29-1 and TRBJ1-1): SAVISQKPSRDICQRGTSLTIQCQVDSQVTMMFWYRQQPGQSLTLIATANQGSEATYESGFVIDKFPISRPNLTFSTLTVSNMSPEDSSIYLCSGTRGLNTEAFFGQGTRLTVV.

The CDR3 spells CASRPPGQGYEQYF. CDR3 DNA: TGTGCCAGCAGACCCCCGGGACAGGGATACGAGCAGTACTTC. The chain carries TRBV6-5 and TRBJ2-7, with 9 bases fitting TRBD1. The CDR3 is 14 residues long. After removal of 6 bases from V and 4 bases from J, the junction contained 7 bases not matched to a gene. From germline, CDR1 is MNHEY and CDR2 SVGAGI.